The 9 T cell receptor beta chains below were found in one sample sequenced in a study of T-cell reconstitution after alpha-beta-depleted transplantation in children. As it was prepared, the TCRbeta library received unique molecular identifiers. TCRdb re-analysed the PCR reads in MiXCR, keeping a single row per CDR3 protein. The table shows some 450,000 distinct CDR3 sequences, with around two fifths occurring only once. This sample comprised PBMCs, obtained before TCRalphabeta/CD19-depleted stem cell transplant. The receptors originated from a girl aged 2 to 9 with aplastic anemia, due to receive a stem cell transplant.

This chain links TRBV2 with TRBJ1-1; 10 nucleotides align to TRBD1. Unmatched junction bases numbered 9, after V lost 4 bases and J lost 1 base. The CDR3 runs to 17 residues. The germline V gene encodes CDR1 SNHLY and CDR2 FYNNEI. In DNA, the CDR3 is TGTGCCAGCAGTGGAGACAGGGGGCTCTGGGGGAACACTGAAGCTTTCTTT. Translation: CASSGDRGLWGNTEAFF.

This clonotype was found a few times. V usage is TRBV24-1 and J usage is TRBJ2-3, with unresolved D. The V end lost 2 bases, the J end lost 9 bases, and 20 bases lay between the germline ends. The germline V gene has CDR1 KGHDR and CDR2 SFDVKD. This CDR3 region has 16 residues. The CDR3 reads CATSDSVLTLASTQYF. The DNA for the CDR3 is TGTGCCACCAGTGATTCCGTACTTACCCTTGCAAGCACGCAGTATTTT.

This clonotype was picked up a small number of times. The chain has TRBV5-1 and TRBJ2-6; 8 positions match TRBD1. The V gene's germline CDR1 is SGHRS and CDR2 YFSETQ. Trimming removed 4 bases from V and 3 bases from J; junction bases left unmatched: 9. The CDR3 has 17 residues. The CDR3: CASSPGQVFVGANVLTF. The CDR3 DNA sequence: TGCGCCAGCAGCCCGGGACAGGTCTTTGTTGGGGCCAACGTCCTGACTTTC.

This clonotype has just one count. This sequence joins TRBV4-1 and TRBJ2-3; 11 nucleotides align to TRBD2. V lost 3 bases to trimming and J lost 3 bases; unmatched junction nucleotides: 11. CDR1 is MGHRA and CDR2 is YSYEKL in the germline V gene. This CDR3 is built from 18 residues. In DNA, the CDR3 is TGCGCCAGCAGCCAGACTACACTAGCGGGAGTAGGTACAGATACGCAGTATTTT. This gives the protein CASSQTTLAGVGTDTQYF.

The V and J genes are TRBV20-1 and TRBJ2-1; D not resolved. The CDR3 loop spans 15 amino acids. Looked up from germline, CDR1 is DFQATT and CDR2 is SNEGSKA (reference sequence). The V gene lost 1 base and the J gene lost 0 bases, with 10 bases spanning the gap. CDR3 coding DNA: TGCAGTGCTAGAGGGAAGGAGAGCTCCTACAATGAGCAGTTCTTC. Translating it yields CSARGKESSYNEQFF.

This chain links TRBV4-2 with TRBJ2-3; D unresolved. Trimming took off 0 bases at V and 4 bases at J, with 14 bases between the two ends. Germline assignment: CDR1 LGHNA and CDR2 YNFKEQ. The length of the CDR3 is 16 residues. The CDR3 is CASSQDAAGLPDTQYF. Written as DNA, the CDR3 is TGTGCCAGCAGCCAAGATGCGGCAGGTCTTCCAGATACGCAGTATTTT.

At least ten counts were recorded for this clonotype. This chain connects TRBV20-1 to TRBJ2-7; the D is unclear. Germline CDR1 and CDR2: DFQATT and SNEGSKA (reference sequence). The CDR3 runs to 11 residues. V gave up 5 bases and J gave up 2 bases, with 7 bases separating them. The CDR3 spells CSAPGAYEQYF. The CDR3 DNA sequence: TGCAGTGCTCCGGGCGCCTACGAGCAGTACTTC.

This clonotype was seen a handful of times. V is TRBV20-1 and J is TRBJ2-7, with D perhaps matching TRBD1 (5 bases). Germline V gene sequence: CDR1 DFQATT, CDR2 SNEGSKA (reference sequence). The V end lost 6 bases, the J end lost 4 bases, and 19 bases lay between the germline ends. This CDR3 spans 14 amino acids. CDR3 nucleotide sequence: TGCAGTGCGCTCTGGGGCGCAGGGCCGTACGAGCAGTACTTC. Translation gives CSALWGAGPYEQYF.

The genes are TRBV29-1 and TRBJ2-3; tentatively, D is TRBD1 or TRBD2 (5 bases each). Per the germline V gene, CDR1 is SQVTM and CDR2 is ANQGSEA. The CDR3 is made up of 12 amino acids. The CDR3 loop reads CRGVISTDTQYF. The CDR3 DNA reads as TGCAGGGGGGTAATTAGCACAGATACGCAGTATTTT.